This TCR beta chain was captured in a study of blood T cells in healthy people across ages. Study results and caveats: The long-lived group displayed more naive CD4+ cells, plus higher diversity, than the aged donors did.

Primed by a sample-barcoded 5' primer and a J-beta primer mix, a second PCR proceeded for roughly 7 to 12 cycles. TCRdb processed the 5' RACE reads anew with MiXCR; each CDR3 protein has one entry. The sample has 920,000 or so distinct CDR3 sequences, over 35% seen once. As regards this clonotype: The antigen is not known.

The sequence derives from a woman in her fifties or sixties in good health. Sequenced material: blood.

As DNA, the CDR3 is TGTGCCAGCAGCTTAGGAGACGGTCCCGCCCGGGGTACGCAGTATTTT. Its protein product is CASSLGDGPARGTQYF. V gene TRBV7-2 combines with J gene TRBJ2-3, with D perhaps TRBD2 (5 bases). With 1 base removed from V and 8 bases from J, the gap between germline ends came to 19 bases. The CDR3 sequence is 16 residues long. CDR1 SGHTA and CDR2 FQGNSA come from the germline V gene.